This TCR beta chain comes out of a study of T cells after yellow fever vaccination. Study-wide background: The fractions with low cell numbers were processed using SMART-Seq v4 Ultra Low Input. Findings and limits, study-wide: After the booster, 96% of CD4 and about nine tenths of CD8 primary-response clones were re-detected. FACS-sorted repertoires might harbor abundant contaminating clonotypes from the bulk population.

As TCR cDNA was made by 5'RACE template switching, a universal primer site and UMIs were added. MiXCR was run by TCRdb on the 5' RACE reads, yielding one entry per CDR3 protein. The repertoire holds hundreds of thousands of distinct CDR3 sequences, with approximately 3.9% as singletons. This clonotype was observed a handful of times. What it binds is not known. V lost 4 bases, J lost 4 bases, and 10 bases lay in between. CDR3 length equals 13 residues. The source is a man younger than 30 who received the YFV17D yellow fever vaccine. V and J are TRBV12-3 or TRBV12-4 and TRBJ2-5; D not resolved. The source was PBMCs, collected on the day of the yellow fever booster vaccination. CDR3 nucleotides: TGTGCCAGCAGTTGGGGTAGAAGAGAGACCCAGTACTTC. Protein product: CASSWGRRETQYF.